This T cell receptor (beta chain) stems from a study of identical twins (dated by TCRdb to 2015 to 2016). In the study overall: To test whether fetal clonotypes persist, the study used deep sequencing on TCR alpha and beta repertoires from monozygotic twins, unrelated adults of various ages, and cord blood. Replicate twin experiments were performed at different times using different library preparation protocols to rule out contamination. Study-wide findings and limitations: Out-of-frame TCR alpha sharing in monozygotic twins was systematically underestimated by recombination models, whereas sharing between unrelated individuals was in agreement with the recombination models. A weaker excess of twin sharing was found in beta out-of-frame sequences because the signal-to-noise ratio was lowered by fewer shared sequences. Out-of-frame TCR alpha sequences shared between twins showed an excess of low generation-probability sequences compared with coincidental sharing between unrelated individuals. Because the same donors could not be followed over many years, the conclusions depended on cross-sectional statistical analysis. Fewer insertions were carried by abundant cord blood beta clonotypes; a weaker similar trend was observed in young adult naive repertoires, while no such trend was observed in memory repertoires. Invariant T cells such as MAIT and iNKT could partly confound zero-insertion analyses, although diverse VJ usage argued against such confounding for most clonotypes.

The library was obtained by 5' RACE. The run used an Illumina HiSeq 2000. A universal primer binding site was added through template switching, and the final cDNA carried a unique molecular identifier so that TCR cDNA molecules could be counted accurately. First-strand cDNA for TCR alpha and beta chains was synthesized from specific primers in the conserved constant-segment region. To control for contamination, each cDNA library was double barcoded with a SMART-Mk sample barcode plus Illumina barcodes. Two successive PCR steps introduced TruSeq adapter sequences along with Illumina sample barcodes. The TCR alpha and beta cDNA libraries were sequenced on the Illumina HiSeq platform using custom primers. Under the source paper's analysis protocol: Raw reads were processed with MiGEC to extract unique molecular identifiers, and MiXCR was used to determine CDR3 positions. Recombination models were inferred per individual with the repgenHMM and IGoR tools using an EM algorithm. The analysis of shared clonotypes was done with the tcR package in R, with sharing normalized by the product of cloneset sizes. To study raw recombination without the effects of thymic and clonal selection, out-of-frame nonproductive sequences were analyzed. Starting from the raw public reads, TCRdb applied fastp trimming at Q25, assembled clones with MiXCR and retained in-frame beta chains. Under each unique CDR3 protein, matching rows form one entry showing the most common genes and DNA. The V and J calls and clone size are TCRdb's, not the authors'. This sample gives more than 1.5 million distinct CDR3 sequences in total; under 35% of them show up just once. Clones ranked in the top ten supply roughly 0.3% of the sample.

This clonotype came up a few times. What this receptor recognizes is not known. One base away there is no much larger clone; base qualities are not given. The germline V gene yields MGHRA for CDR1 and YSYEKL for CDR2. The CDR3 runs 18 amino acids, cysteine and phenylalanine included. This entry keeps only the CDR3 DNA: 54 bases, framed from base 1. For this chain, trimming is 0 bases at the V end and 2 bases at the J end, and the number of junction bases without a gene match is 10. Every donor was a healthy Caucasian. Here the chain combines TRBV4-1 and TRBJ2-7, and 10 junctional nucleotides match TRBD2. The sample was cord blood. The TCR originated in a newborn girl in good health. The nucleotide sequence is TGCGCCAGCAGCCAAGAACAGAACCTCGGACTAGCGGCCTACGAGCAGTACTTC. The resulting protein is CASSQEQNLGLAAYEQYF.